What follows is one TCR beta chain and its context. This entry comes from a study of blood T cells in healthy people across ages. Germline V lookup: CDR1 ENHRY, CDR2 SYGVKD. The CDR3 spans 13 residues. V dropped 3 bases and J dropped 7 bases, with 9 bases sitting between them. Primers used in a second PCR of roughly 6 to 11 cycles were a sample-barcoded 5' primer and a J-beta primer mix. A single record per CDR3 protein comes from TCRdb applying MiXCR to the 5' RACE reads. This sample has more than 1,400,000 distinct CDR3 sequences; roughly 45% occur once, and the top ten carry 7.9%. This TCR came from a woman under 30 in good health. Sequences were obtained from blood. The gene calls are TRBV10-3 and TRBJ1-4; D uncertain. As DNA, the CDR3 is TGTGCCATCAGTGACAGCCCTCGTGAAAAACTGTTTTTT. Amino acids: CAISDSPREKLFF.